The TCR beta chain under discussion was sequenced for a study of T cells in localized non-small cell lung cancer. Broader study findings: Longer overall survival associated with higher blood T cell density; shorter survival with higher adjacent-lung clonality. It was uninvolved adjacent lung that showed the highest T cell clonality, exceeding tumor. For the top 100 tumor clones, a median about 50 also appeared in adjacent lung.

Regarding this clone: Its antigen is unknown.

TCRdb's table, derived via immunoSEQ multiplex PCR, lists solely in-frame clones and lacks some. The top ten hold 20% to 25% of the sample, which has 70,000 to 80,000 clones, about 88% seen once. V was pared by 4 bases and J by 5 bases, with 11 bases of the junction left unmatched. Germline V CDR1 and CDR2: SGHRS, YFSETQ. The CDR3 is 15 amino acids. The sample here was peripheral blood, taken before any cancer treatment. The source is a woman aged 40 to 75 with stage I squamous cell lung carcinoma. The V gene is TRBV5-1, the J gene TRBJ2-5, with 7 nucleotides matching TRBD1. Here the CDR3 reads CASSKGTVPGETQYF. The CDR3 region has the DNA TGCGCCAGCAGCAAGGGGACAGTTCCAGGGGAGACCCAGTACTTC.